This T cell receptor (beta chain) came from a study of T cell responses to AZD1222 COVID-19 vaccine. Of note for this clone: Its antigen is not known.

Data came from immunoSEQ multiplex PCR; TCRdb stores just in-frame clones and leaves some out. The repertoire holds 100,000 to 150,000 clones, with 70% to 90% as singletons. The length of the CDR3 is 17 residues. V dropped 4 bases and J dropped 0; count of bases not matched to a gene: 6. Germline loops: CDR1 KGHDR, CDR2 SFDVKD. General study findings and limits: Repertoires were obtained only post-peak T cell response. Clonal diversity may have been underestimated in mostly white British donors. Baseline serostatus was positive in only a handful of AZD1222 recipients.

The V gene is TRBV24-1, the J gene TRBJ1-5, with 9 bases that match TRBD1. This TCR came from an adult in good health. The material sequenced was peripheral blood, taken on day 0 of AZD1222 vaccination. CDR3 residues: CATSEDRGGDSNQPQHF. The CDR3 DNA reads TGTGCCACCAGTGAGGACAGGGGTGGAGATAGCAATCAGCCCCAGCATTTT.